One TCR beta chain is described in this entry. No antigen is known for it. Base qualities are missing; no much larger clone stands one base away. The data were obtained in a study of OX40 agonist ivuxolimab in advanced cancers. Concerning the study at large: The costimulatory receptor OX40 (CD134) was targeted by ivuxolimab, a fully human IgG2 agonistic monoclonal antibody. Intravenous ivuxolimab was administered to patients every 2 weeks at six dose levels: 0.01, 0.1, 0.3, 1.5, 3 and 10 mg/kg. Of the approximately 53 patients in dose escalation, 19 had hepatocellular carcinoma, approximately 15 had melanoma, 9 had renal cell carcinoma and 9 had head and neck cancer. The dose-escalation cohort was roughly 87% male with a mean age of about 65 years, ranging from about 23 to 85. Prior anti-PD-1, anti-PD-L1 or anti-CTLA-4 therapy was permitted, and approximately 40% of dose-escalation patients had received checkpoint inhibitors. Three dose-escalation patients achieved partial responses, one with hepatocellular carcinoma and two with cutaneous melanoma. The point of sequencing TCRbeta in the periphery was to test whether ivuxolimab changed TCR sequence diversity and drove clonal T-cell expansion. The paper describes the monotherapy dose-escalation part (N = 52 patients) of the phase I trial of ivuxolimab.

Findings and caveats that apply to the study as a whole: On average, CD8+ T cells showed more expanded clones than CD4+ T cells after ivuxolimab. Partial responders in the 0.1-3.0 mg/kg groups had among the lowest normalized peripheral clonal expansion, especially among CD8+ T cells. Low levels of normalized T-cell clonal expansion were also shown by some nonresponding patients. Clonal expansion of both CD4+ and CD8+ blood T cells was observed from baseline to week 6 at doses 0.1 to 3.0 mg/kg. The antigen specificity of the peripheral T cells that underwent clonal expansion was not determined.

Based on the germline V gene, the CDR1 and CDR2 sequences are SNHLY and FYNNEI. Inclusive of the bounding cysteine and phenylalanine, the CDR3 is 14 residues long. Kept here is only the CDR3 DNA, which spans 42 bases and is read in frame from base 1. Trimming leaves V shorter by 6 bases and J shorter by 5 bases, with the junction holding 4 bases beyond the gene matches. The trial excluded patients who had a history of autoimmune disease or were on systemic immunosuppression. Peripheral blood for TCR sequencing was collected from all dose cohorts at baseline, on cycle 4 day 1, and on cycle 7 day 1. The samples were drawn from a first-in-human, open-label, multicenter phase I dose-escalation trial of ivuxolimab. Adults with locally advanced or metastatic melanoma, renal cell, hepatocellular, or head and neck squamous cell carcinoma were enrolled in the trial. Before TCR sequencing, CD4+ T cells and CD8+ T cells were sorted from peripheral blood as separate populations.

Genomic DNA was isolated from the sorted cells so that the TCRbeta CDR3 region could be sequenced. The immunoSEQ Assay was used to sequence the TCRbeta CDR3 regions. TCRdb holds this immuneACCESS table with in-frame rearrangements only. Some clones are missing; in checked studies, unresolved V genes explain under half, and the rest has no known cause. Within this sample are 66,000 or so clones, with about three quarters of them counted one time only. The ten largest clonotypes hold 1.6% of the sample. The sequence derives from an adult with an advanced solid tumor such as melanoma, head and neck, liver or kidney cancer. Here the chain combines TRBV2 and TRBJ1-5; TRBD1 fits 10 bases in the junction. The source material was CD4+ or CD8+ T cells sorted from blood, sampled in a trial of the OX40 agonist ivuxolimab. CDR3 region: CASRGQGRYQPQHF. The DNA sequence is TGTGCCAGCAGGGGACAGGGGCGGTATCAGCCCCAGCATTTT.